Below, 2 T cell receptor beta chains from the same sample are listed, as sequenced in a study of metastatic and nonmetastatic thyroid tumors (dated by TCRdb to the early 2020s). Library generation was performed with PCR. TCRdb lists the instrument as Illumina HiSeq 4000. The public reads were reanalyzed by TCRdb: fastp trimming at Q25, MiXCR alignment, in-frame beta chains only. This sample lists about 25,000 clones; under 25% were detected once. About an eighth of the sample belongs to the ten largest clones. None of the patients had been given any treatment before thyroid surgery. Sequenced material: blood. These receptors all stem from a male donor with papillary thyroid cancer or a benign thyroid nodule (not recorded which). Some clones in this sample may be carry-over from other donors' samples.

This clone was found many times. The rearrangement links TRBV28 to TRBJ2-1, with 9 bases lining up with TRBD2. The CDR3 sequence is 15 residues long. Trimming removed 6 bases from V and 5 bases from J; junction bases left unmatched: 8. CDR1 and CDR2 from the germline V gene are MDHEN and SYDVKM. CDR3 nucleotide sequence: TGTGCCAGCAGCCCTCAGCGGGAGGTCCACAATGAGCAGTTCTTC. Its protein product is CASSPQREVHNEQFF.

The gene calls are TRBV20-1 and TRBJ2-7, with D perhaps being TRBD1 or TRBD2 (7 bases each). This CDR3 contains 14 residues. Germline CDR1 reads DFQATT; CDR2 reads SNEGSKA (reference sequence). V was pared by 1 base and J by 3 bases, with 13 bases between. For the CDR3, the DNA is TGCAGTGCTAGAGTCCCCAGGGGGGGCTACGAGCAGTACTTC. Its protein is CSARVPRGGYEQYF.